The following is a T cell receptor (beta chain) sequence with its context. Only in-frame clones appear in the TCRdb table, and some are missing; sequencing was by immunoSEQ multiplex PCR. This sample yields about 68,000 clones, of which 85% are seen a single time; roughly 24% belongs to the top ten. This sample is drawn from a study of blood T cell repertoires in COVID-19. This CDR3 spans 15 amino acids. Germline V CDR1 and CDR2: LGHNA, YNFKEQ. Trimming took 0 bases from V and 5 from J, leaving 12 bases between them. The sequence derives from a man in his fifties with acute or convalescent COVID-19. The chain has TRBV4-2 and TRBJ2-3; possibly TRBD1 for D (6 bases). The sequenced material came from peripheral blood. CDR3 nucleotide sequence: TGTGCCAGCAGCCAAGATGGGACACGCAAAGATACGCAGTATTTT. Protein sequence: CASSQDGTRKDTQYF.